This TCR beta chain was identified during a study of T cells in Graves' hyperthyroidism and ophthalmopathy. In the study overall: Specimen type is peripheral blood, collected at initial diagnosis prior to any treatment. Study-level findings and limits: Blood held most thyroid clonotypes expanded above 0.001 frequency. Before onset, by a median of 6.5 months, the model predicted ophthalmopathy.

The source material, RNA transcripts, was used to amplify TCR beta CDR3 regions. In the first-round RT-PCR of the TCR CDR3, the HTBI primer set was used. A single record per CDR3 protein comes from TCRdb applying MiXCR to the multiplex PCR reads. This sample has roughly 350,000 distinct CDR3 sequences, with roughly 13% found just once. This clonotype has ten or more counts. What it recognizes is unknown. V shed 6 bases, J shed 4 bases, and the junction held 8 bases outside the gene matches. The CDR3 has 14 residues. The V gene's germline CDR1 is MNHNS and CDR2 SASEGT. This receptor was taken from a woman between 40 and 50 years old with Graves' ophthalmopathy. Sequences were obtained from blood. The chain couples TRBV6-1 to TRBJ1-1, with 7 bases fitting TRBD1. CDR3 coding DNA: TGTGCCAGCAGAAAAATGACAGGGATCACTGAAGCTTTCTTT. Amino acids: CASRKMTGITEAFF.